Presented here are 7 T cell receptor beta chains from one specimen sequenced in a study of blood T cell repertoires in COVID-19. TCRdb's copy holds only in-frame clones and misses some; the assay was immunoSEQ multiplex PCR. The top ten hold about 5.4% of the sample, which has almost 250,000 clones, around 88% seen once. Sequenced input: peripheral blood. These receptor sequences come from a woman older than 75 with COVID-19, enrolled during active disease.

This clone was found a few times. V usage is TRBV18 and J usage is TRBJ1-5; the D is unclear. Germline V lookup: CDR1 KGHSH, CDR2 LQKENI. Trimming cost V 3 bases and J 3 bases, with 15 bases left between them. This CDR3 region has 16 residues. CDR3 sequence: CASSPNKGVINQPQHF. The CDR3 DNA is TGTGCCAGCTCACCGAACAAGGGAGTCATCAATCAGCCCCAGCATTTT.

The chain carries TRBV7-2 and TRBJ1-1, with TRBD1 as a possible D gene (6 bases). Germline V lookup: CDR1 SGHTA, CDR2 FQGNSA. CDR3 length equals 14 residues. V was cut by 4 bases and J by 3 bases, with 12 bases left in between. CDR3 residues: CASSSGQPHTEAFF. In nucleotides, the CDR3 is TGTGCCAGCAGCTCTGGACAGCCTCACACTGAAGCTTTCTTT.

The chain links TRBV18 to TRBJ1-2; TRBD1 is a possible D gene (6 bases). The CDR3 runs 14 residues. V was clipped by 2 bases and J by 4 bases, with 11 bases between them. Germline assignment: CDR1 KGHSH and CDR2 LQKENI. CDR3 region: CASSPRGQIYGYTF. CDR3 coding DNA: TGTGCCAGCTCACCAAGGGGACAAATCTATGGCTACACCTTC.

V and J are TRBV5-8 and TRBJ1-5; D gene ambiguous. Germline V gene lookup returns CDR1 SGHTS and CDR2 YDEGEE. This CDR3 spans 12 amino acids. Trimming took off 3 bases at V and 5 bases at J, with 6 bases between the two ends. The CDR3 region has the DNA TGTGCCAGCAGCTCGGGTTATCAGCCCCAGCATTTT. Residues: CASSSGYQPQHF.

The chain employs TRBV5-1 and TRBJ2-7; 11 nucleotides align to TRBD1. Germline V lookup: CDR1 SGHRS, CDR2 YFSETQ. The CDR3 extends over 15 amino acids. The J segment lost 5 bases and the V segment lost 4 bases, leaving 8 bases of the junction unmatched. Written as DNA, the CDR3 is TGCGCCAGCAGCCCTCTTGGGACAGGGGGGAACGAGCAGTACTTC. Protein product: CASSPLGTGGNEQYF.

This clone was detected once. V and J are TRBV28 and TRBJ1-4, with 9 bases aligning to TRBD1. Germline-derived CDR1 and CDR2 are MDHEN and SYDVKM. V shed 6 bases, J shed 9 bases, and the junction held 11 bases outside the gene matches. The CDR3 sequence is 15 residues long. The CDR3 sequence is CASREPGQGRKKLFF. The CDR3 DNA follows: TGTGCCAGCAGGGAACCGGGACAGGGCAGGAAAAAACTGTTTTTT.

The chain uses TRBV5-1 and TRBJ2-5; 12 nucleotides line up with TRBD2. This CDR3 is built from 17 residues. Germline V gene sequence: CDR1 SGHRS, CDR2 YFSETQ. The junction had 5 bases not matched to a gene; V was cut back by 0 bases and J by 2 bases. CDR3 nucleotides: TGCGCCAGCAGCTTGGGGGGACTAGCGGGCCAGCAAGAGACCCAGTACTTC. Amino acids: CASSLGGLAGQQETQYF.